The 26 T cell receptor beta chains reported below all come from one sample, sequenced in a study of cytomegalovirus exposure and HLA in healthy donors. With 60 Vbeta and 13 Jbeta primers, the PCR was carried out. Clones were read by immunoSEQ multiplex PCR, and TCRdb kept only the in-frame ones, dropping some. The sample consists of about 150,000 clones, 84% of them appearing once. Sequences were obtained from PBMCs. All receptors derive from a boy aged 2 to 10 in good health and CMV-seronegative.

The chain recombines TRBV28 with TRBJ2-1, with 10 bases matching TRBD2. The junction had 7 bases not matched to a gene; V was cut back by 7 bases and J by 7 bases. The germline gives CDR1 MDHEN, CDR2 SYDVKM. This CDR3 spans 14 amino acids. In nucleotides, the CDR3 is TGTGCCAGCAATCTAGCGGGAGTGGGAAATGAGCAGTTCTTC. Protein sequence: CASNLAGVGNEQFF.

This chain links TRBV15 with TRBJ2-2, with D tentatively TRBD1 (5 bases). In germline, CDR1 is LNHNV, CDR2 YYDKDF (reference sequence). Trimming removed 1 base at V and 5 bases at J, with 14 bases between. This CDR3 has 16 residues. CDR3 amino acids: CATSRGRGGRTGELFF. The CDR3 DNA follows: TGTGCCACCAGCAGAGGTAGGGGCGGCAGGACCGGGGAGCTGTTTTTT. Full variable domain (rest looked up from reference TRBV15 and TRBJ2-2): DAMVIQNPRYQVTQFGKPVTLSCSQTLNHNVMYWYQQKSSQAPKLLFHYYDKDFNNEADTPDNFQSRRPNTSFCFLDIRSPGLGDTAMYLCATSRGRGGRTGELFFGEGSRLTVL.

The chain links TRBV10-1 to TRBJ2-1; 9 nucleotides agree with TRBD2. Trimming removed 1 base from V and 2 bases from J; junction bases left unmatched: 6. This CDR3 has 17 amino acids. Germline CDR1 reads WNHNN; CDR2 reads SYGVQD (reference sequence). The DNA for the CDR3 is TGCGCCAGCAGTGAGTACACCCGACTAGCGGCCTACAATGAGCAGTTCTTC. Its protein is CASSEYTRLAAYNEQFF.

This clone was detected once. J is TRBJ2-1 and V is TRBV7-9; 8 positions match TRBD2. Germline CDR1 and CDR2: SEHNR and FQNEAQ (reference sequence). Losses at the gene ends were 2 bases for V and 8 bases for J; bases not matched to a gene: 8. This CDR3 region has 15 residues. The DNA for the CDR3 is TGTGCCAGCAGCTTAAAGGGACTAGGCGACGATGAGCAGTTCTTC. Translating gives CASSLKGLGDDEQFF.

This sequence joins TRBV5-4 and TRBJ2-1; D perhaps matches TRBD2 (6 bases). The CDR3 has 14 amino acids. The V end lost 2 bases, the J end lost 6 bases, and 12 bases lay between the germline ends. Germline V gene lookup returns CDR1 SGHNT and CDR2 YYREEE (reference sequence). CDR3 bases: TGTGCCAGCAGCTTCTGGGGGACTTTCAATGAGCAGTTCTTC. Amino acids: CASSFWGTFNEQFF.

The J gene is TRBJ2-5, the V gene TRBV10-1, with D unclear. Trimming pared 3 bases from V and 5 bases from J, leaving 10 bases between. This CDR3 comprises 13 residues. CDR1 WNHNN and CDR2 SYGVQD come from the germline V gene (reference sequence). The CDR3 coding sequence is TGCGCCAGCAGTGAAGAGGTCGGGGAGACCCAGTACTTC. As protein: CASSEEVGETQYF.

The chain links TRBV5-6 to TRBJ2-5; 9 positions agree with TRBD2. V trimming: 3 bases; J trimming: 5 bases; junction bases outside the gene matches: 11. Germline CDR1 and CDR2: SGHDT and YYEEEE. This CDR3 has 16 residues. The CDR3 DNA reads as TGTGCCAGCAGCTCTTTAGCGGGAGAAGGGGGGGAGACCCAGTACTTC. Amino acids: CASSSLAGEGGETQYF.

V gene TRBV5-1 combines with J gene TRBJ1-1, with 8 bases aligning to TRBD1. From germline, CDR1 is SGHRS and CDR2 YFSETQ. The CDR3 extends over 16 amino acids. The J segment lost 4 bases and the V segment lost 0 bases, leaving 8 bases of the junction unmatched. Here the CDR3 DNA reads TGCGCCAGCAGCTTGGACAGGGGGACCGTGGGCACTGAAGCTTTCTTT. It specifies CASSLDRGTVGTEAFF.

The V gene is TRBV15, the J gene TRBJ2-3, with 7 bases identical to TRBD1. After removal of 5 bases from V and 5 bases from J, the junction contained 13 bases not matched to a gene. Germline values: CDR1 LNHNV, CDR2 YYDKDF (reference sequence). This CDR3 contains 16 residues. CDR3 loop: CATSARDSDGGDTQYF. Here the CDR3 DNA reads TGTGCCACCAGCGCCCGGGACAGTGACGGTGGAGATACGCAGTATTTT.

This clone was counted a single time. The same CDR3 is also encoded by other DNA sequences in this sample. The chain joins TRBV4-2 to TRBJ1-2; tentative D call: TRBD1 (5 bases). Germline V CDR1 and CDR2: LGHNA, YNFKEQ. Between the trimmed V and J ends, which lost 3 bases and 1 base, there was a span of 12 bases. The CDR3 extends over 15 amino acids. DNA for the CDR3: TGTGCCAGCAGCCAGCCACACAGGCTTAACTATGGCTACACCTTC. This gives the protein CASSQPHRLNYGYTF.

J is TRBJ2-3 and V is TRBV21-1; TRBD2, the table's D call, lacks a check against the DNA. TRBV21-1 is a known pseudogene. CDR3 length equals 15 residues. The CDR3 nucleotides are TGTGCCAGCAGCTTAAGAAACATCGGGACAGATACGCAGTATTTT. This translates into CASSLRNIGTDTQYF.

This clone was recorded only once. The CDR3 sequence is CASSFRQGLPNQPQHF. The CDR3 nucleotides are TGTGCCAGCAGCTTTAGACAGGGTCTTCCCAATCAGCCCCAGCATTTT. This chain links TRBV11-2 with TRBJ1-5; 7 bases map to TRBD1. J was trimmed by 3 bases and V by 3 bases; bases with no gene match: 8. This CDR3 is 16 amino acids long. CDR1 and CDR2 (germline): SGHAT, FQNNGV.

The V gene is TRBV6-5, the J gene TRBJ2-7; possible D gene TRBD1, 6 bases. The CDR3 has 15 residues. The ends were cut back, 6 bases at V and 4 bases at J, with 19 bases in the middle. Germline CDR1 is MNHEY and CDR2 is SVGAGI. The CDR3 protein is CASRKTGYQSYEQYF. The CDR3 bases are TGTGCCAGCAGGAAGACAGGCTATCAATCTTACGAGCAGTACTTC.

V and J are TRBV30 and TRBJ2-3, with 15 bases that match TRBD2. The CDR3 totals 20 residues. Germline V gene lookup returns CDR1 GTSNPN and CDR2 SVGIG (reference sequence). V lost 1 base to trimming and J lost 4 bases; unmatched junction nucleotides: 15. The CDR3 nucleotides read TGTGCCTGGAGTGACCCCGAAGGACTAGCGGGAGGGCCGTTTGCAGATACGCAGTATTTT. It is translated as CAWSDPEGLAGGPFADTQYF.

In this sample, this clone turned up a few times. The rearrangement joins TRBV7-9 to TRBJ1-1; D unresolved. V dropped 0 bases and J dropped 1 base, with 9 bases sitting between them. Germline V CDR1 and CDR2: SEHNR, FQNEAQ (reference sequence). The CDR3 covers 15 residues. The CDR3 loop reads CASSLARGRNTEAFF. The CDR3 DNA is TGTGCCAGCAGCTTAGCCCGAGGGAGGAACACTGAAGCTTTCTTT.

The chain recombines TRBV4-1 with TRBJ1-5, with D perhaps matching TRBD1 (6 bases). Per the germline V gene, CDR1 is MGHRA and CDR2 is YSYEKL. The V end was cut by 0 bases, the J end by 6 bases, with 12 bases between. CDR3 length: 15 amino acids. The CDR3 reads CASSQDVQGSQPQHF. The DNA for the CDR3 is TGCGCCAGCAGCCAAGATGTACAGGGAAGTCAGCCCCAGCATTTT.

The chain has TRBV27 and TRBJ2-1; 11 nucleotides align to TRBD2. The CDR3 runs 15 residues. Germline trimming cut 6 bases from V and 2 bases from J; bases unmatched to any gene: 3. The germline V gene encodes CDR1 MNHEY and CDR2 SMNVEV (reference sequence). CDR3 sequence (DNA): TGTGCCAGCAGAAAGACTAGCGGGACCTACAATGAGCAGTTCTTC. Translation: CASRKTSGTYNEQFF.

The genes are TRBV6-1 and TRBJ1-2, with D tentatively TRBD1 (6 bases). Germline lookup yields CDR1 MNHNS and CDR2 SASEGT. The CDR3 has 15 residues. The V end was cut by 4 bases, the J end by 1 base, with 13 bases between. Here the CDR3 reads CASSANRALNYGYTF. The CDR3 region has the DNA TGTGCCAGCAGTGCTAACAGGGCACTTAACTATGGCTACACCTTC.

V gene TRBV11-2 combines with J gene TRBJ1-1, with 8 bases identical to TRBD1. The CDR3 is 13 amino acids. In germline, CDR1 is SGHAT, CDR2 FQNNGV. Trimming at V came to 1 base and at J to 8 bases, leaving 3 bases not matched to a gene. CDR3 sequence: CASSLVGQVEAFF. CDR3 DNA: TGTGCCAGCAGCTTAGTGGGACAGGTAGAAGCTTTCTTT.

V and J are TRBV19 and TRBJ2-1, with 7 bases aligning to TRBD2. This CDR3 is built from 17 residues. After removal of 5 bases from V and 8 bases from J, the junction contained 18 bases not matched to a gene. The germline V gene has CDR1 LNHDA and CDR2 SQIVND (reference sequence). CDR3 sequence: CASSLPKRGGPFDEQFF. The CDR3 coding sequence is TGTGCCAGTAGTCTACCTAAGCGGGGAGGGCCCTTTGATGAGCAGTTCTTC.

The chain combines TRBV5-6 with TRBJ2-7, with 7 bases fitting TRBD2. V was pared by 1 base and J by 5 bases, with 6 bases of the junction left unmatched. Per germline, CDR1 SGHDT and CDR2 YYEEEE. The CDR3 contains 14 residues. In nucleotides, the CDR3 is TGTGCCAGCAGCTTGCCGGGGAGGGCTGACGAGCAGTACTTC. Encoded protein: CASSLPGRADEQYF.

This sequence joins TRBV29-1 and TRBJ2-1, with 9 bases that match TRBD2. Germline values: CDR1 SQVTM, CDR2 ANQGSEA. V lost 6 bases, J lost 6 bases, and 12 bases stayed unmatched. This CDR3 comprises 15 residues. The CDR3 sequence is CSVAGGLTSGNEQFF. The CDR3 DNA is TGCAGCGTCGCAGGGGGATTGACTAGCGGCAATGAGCAGTTCTTC.

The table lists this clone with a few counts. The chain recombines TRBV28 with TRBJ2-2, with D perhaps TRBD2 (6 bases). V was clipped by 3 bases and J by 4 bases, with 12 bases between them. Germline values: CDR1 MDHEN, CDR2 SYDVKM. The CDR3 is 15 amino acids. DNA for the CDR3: TGTGCCAGCAGTTTCCCCGGGAGATTCACCGGGGAGCTGTTTTTT. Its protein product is CASSFPGRFTGELFF.

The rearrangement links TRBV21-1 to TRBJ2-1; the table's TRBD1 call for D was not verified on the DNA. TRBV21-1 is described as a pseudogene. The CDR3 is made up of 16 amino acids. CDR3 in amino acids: CASSKVRDRGSNEQFF. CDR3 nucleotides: TGTGCCAGCAGCAAAGTGAGGGACAGGGGTTCCAATGAGCAGTTCTTC.

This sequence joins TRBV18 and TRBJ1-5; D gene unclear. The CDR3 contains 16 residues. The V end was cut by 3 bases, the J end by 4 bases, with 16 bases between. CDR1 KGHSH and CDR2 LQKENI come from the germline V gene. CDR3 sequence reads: CASSPATQIGNQPQHF. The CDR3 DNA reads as TGTGCCAGCTCACCGGCTACGCAAATCGGGAATCAGCCCCAGCATTTT.

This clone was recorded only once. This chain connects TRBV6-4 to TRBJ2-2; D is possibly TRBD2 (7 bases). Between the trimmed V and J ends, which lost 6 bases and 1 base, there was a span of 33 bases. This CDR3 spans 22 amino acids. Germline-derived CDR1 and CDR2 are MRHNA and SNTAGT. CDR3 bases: TGTGCCAGCAGGGACGCCCCCGGGGGGCGCTCAGGGAGAAGCGAGAACACCGGGGAGCTGTTTTTT. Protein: CASRDAPGGRSGRSENTGELFF.